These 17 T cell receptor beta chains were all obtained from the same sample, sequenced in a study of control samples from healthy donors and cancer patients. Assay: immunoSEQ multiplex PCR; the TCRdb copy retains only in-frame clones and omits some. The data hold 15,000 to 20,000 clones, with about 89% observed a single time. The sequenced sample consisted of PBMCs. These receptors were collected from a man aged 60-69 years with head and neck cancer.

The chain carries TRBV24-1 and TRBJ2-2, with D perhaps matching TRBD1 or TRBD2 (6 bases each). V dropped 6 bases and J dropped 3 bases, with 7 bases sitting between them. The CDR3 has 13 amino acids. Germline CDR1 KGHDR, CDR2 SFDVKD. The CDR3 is CATSRGDTGELFF. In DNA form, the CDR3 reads TGTGCCACCAGTAGGGGGGACACCGGGGAGCTGTTTTTT.

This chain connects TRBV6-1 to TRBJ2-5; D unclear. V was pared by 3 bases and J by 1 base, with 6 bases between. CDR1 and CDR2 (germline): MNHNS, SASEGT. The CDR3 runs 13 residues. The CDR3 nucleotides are TGTGCCAGCAGTGACACAGTCCAAGAGACCCAGTACTTC. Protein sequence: CASSDTVQETQYF.

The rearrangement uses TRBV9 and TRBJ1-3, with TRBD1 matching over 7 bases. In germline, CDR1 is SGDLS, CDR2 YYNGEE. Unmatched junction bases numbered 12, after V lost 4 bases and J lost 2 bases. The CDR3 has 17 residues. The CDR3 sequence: CASSPQPGQRAGNTIYF. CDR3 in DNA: TGTGCCAGCAGCCCCCAACCGGGACAGAGGGCTGGAAACACCATATATTTT. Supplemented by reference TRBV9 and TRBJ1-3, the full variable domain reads DSGVTQTPKHLITATGQRVTLRCSPRSGDLSVYWYQQSLDQGLQFLIQYYNGEERAKGNILERFSAQQFPDLHSELNLSSLELGDSALYFCASSPQPGQRAGNTIYFGEGSWLTVV.

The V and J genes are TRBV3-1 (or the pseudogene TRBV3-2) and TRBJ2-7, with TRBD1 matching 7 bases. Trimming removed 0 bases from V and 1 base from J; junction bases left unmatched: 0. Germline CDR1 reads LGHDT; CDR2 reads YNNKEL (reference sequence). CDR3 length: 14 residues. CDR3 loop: CASSQEGQSYEQYF. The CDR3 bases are TGTGCCAGCAGCCAAGAGGGACAGTCCTACGAGCAGTACTTC.

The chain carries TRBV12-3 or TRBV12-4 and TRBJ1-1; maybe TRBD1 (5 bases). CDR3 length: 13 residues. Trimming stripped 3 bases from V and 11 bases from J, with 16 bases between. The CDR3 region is CASSLVAGGMAFF. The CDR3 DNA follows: TGTGCCAGCAGTTTGGTCGCGGGGGGGATGGCTTTCTTT.

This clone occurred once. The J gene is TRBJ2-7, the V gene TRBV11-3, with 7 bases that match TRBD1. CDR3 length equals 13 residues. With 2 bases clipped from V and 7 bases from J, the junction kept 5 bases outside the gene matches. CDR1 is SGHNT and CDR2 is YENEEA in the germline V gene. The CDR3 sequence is CASSLRQTGEQYF. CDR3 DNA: TGTGCCAGCAGCTTACGCCAGACAGGGGAGCAGTACTTC.

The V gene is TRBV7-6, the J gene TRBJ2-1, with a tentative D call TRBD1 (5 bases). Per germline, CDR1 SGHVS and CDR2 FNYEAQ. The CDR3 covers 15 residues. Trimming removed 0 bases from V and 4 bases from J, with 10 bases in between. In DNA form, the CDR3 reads TGTGCCAGCAGCTTAGCGCGAGACAGATACAATGAGCAGTTCTTC. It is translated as CASSLARDRYNEQFF.

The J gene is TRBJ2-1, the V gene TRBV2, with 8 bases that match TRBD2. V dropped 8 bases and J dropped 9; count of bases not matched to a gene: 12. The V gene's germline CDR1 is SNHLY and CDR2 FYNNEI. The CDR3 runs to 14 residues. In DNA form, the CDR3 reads TGTGCCAGCCAGAACCAGGGACTAGTCGGTGAGCAGTTCTTC. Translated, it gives CASQNQGLVGEQFF.

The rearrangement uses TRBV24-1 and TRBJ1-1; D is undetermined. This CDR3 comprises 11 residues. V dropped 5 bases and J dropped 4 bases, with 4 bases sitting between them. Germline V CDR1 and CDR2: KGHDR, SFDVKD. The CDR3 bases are TGTGCCACCAGTGGGGTCACTGAAGCTTTCTTT. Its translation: CATSGVTEAFF.

In DNA form, the CDR3 reads TGCGCCAGCAGCCCCCGGAACACAGCTAACTATGGCTACACCTTC. Translation gives CASSPRNTANYGYTF. The chain couples TRBV5-1 to TRBJ1-2, with D unresolved. CDR1 is SGHRS, CDR2 YFSETQ, per germline. The CDR3 has 15 amino acids. The V end was cut by 4 bases, the J end by 0 bases, with 13 bases between.

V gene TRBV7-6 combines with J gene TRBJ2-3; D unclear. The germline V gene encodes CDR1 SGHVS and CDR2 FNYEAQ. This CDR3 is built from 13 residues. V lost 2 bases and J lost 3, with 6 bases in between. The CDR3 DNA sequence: TGTGCCAGCAGCTTAAGCGTTACAGATACGCAGTATTTT. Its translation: CASSLSVTDTQYF.

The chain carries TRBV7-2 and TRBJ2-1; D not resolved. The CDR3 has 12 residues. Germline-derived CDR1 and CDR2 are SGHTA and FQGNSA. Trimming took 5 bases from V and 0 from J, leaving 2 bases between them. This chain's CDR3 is CASSHSYNEQFF. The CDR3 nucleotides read TGTGCCAGCAGCCACTCCTACAATGAGCAGTTCTTC.

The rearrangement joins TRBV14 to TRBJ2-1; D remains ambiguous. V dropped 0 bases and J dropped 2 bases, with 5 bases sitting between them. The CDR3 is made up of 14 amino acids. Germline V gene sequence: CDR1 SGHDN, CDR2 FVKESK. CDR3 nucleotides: TGTGCCAGCAGCCAAGATAGACCCTACAATGAGCAGTTCTTC. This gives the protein CASSQDRPYNEQFF. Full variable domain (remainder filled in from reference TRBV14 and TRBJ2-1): EAGVTQFPSHSVIEKGQTVTLRCDPISGHDNLYWYRRVMGKEIKFLLHFVKESKQDESGMPNNRFLAERTGGTYSTLKVQPAELEDSGVYFCASSQDRPYNEQFFGPGTRLTVL.

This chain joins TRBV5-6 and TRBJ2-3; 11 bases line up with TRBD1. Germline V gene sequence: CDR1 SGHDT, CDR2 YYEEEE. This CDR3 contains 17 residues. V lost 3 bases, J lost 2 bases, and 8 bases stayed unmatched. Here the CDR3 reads CASSYPGTGGPTDTQYF. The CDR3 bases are TGTGCCAGCAGCTACCCCGGGACAGGGGGGCCCACAGATACGCAGTATTTT.

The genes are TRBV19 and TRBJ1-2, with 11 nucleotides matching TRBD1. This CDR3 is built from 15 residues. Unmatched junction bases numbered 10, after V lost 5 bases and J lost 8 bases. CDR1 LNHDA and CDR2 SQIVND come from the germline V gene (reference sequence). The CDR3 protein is CASSQRTGGSWGYTF. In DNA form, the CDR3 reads TGTGCCAGTAGTCAGAGGACAGGGGGCTCGTGGGGCTACACCTTC.

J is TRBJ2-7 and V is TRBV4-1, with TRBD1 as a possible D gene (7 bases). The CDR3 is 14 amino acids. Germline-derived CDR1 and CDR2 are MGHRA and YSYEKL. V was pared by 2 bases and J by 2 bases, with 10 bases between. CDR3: CASSQQGGTYEQYF. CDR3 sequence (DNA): TGCGCCAGCAGCCAACAGGGGGGTACCTACGAGCAGTACTTC.

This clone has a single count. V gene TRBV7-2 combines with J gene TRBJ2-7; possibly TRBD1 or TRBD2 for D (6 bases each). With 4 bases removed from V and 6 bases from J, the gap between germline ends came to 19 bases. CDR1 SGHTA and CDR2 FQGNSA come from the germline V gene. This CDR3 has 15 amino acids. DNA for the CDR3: TGTGCCAGCAGCTCAGAGGGGGTAGGGGGGATCGAGCAGTACTTC. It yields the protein CASSSEGVGGIEQYF.